This section outlines one T cell receptor (beta chain) sequence together with its context. TCRdb used MiXCR to reprocess the PCR reads, holding one entry per CDR3 protein. The sample carries about 12,000 distinct CDR3 sequences, approximately 47% recorded once. The data were taken from a study of tumor-infiltrating lymphocytes in oesophageal squamous cell carcinoma. The sequencing input was normal esophageal tissue next to the tumor. This TCR came from a male donor with esophageal squamous cell carcinoma.

The CDR3 spells CATSRDQNYEQYF. The DNA of the CDR3 is TGTGCCACCAGCAGAGATCAAAACTACGAGCAGTACTTC. This chain connects TRBV15 to TRBJ2-1; no clear D gene. The end of the DNA is better explained by TRBJ2-7, so the J call may be wrong. Germline values: CDR1 LNHNV, CDR2 YYDKDF (reference sequence). The CDR3 runs to 13 residues.